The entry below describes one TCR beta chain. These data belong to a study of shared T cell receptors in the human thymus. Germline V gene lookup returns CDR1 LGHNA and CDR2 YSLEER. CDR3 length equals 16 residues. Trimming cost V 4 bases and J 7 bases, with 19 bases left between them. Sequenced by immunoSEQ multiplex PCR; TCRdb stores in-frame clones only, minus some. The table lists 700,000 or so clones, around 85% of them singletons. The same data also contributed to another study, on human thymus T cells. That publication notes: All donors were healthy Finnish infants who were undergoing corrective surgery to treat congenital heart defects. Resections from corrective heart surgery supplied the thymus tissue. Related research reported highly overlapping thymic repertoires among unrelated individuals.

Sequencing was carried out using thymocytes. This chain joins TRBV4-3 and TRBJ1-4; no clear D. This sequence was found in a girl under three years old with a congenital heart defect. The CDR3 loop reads CASSPEEDFVSEKLFF. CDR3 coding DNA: TGCGCCAGCAGCCCAGAGGAGGACTTTGTGAGTGAAAAACTGTTTTTT.